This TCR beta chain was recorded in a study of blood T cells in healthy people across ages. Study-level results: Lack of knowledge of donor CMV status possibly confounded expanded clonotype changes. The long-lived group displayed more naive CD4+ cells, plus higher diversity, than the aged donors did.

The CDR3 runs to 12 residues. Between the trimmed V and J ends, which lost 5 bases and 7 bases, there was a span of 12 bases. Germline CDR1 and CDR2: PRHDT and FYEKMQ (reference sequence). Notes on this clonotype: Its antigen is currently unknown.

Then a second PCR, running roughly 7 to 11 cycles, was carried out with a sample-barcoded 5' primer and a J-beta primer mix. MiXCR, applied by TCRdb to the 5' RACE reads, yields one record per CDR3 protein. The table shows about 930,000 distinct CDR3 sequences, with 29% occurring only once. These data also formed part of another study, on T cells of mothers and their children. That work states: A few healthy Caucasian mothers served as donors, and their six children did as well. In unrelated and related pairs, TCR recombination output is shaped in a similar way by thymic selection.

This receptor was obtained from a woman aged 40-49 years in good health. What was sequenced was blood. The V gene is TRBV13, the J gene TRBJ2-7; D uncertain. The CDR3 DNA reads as TGTGCCAGCAGCCCCTCCCCCAGTGAGCAGTACTTC. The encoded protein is CASSPSPSEQYF.